The sample holds one count of the clone carrying this TCR beta chain. This entry comes from a study of technical replicates of blood from several donors. V gave up 5 bases and J gave up 5 bases, with 22 bases separating them. Germline-derived CDR1 and CDR2 are SGHAT and FQNNGV. The CDR3 has 16 residues. Some clones are missing from TCRdb's copy, which holds only in-frame ones; the method was immunoSEQ multiplex PCR. The top ten clones hold around 0.37% of a sample with some 80,000 clones, 90% to 96% of them seen once. The sequence was obtained from a human donor in good health. Sequenced input: T cells isolated from PBMCs. The J gene is TRBJ2-7, the V gene TRBV11-2, with D perhaps matching TRBD1 (6 bases). CDR3 in DNA: TGTGCCAGCAGCATACCGAACAGGGTGCCAAGTCACGAGCAGTACTTC. Protein: CASSIPNRVPSHEQYF.